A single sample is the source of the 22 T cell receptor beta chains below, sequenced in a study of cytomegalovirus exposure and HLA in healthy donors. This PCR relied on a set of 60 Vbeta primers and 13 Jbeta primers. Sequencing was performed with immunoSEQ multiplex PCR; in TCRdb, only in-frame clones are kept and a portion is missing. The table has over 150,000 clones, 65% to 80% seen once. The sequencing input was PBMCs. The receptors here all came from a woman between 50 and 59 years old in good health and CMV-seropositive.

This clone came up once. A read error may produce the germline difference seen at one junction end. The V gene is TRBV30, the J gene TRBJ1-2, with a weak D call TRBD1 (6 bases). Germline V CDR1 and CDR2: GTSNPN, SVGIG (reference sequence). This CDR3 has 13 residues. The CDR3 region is CACSAQGLGGYTF. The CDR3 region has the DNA TGTGCCTGTAGTGCACAGGGTCTGGGTGGCTACACCTTC. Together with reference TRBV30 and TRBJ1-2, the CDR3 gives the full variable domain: SQTIHQWPATLVQPVGSPLSLECTVEGTSNPNLYWYRQAAGRGLQLLFYSVGIGQISSEVPQNLSASRPQDRQFILSSKKLLLSDSGFYLCACSAQGLGGYTFGSGTRLTVV.

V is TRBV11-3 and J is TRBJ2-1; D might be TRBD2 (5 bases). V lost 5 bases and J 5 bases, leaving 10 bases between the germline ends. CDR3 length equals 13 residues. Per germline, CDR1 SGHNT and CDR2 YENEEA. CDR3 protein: CASSLPGNNEQFF. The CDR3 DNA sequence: TGTGCCAGCAGCCTACCCGGGAACAATGAGCAGTTCTTC.

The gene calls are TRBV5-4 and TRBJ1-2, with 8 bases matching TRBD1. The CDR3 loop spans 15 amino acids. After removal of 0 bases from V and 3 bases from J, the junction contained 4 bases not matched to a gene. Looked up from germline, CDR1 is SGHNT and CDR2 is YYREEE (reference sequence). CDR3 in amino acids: CASSLADRGDYGYTF. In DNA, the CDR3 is TGTGCCAGCAGCTTGGCCGACAGGGGTGACTATGGCTACACCTTC.

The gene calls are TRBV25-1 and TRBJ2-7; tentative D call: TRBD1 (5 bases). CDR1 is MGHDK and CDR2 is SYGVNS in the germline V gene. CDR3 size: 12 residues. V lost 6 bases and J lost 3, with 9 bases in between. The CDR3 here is CASRGLNYEQYF. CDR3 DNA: TGTGCCAGCAGGGGGCTGAACTACGAGCAGTACTTC.

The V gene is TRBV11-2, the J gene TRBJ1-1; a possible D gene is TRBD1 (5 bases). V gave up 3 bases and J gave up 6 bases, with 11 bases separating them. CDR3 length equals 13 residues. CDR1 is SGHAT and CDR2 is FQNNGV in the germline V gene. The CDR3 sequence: CASSFTAGAEAFF. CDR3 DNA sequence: TGTGCCAGCAGCTTTACGGCGGGGGCTGAAGCTTTCTTT.

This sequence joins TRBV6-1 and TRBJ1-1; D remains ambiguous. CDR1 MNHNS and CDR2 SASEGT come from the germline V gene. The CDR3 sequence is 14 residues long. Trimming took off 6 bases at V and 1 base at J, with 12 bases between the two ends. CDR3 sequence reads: CASRPGLQNTEAFF. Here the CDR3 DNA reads TGTGCCAGCAGACCAGGCCTTCAGAACACTGAAGCTTTCTTT.

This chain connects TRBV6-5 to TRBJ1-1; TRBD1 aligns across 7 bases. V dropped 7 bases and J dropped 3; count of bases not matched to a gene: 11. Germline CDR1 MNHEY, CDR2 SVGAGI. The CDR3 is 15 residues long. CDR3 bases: TGTGCCAGCAACATGGACAGGAGGGAGTACACTGAAGCTTTCTTT. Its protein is CASNMDRREYTEAFF.

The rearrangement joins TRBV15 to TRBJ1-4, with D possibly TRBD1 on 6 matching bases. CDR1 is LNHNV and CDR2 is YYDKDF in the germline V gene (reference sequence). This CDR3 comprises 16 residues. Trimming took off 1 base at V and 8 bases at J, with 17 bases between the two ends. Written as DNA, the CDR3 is TGTGCCACCAGCAGAGGTTCACAGGGCTCAGGCGAAAAACTGTTTTTT. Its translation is CATSRGSQGSGEKLFF.

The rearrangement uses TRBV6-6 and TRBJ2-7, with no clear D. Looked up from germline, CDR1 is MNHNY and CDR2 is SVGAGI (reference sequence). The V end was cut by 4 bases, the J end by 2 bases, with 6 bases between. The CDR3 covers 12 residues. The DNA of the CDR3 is TGTGCCAGCAGTTTAAATACCTACGAGCAGTACTTC. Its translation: CASSLNTYEQYF.

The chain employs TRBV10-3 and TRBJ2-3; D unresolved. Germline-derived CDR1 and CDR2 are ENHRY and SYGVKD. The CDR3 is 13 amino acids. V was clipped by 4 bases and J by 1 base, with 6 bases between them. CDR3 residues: CAISGPGTDTQYF. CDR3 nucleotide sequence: TGTGCCATCAGTGGGCCAGGCACAGATACGCAGTATTTT.

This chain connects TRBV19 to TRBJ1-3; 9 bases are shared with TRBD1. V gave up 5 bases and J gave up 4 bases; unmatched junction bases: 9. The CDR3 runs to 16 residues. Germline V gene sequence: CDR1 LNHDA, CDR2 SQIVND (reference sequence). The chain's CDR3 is CASSLQGARRGNTIYF. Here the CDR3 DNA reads TGTGCCAGTAGTTTACAGGGGGCGCGTCGAGGAAACACCATATATTTT.

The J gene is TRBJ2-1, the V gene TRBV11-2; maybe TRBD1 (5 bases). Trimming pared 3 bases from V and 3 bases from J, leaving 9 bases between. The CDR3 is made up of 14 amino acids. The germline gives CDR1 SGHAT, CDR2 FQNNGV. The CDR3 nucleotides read TGTGCCAGCAGCTTGAACAGGCTCTACAATGAGCAGTTCTTC. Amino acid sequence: CASSLNRLYNEQFF. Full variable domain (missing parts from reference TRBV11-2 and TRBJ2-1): EAGVAQSPRYKIIEKRQSVAFWCNPISGHATLYWYQQILGQGPKLLIQFQNNGVVDDSQLPKDRFSAERLKGVDSTLKIQPAKLEDSAVYLCASSLNRLYNEQFFGPGTRLTVL.

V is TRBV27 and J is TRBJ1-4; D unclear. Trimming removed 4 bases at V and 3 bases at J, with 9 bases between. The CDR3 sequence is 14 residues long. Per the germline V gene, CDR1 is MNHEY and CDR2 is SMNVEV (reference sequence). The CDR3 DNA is TGTGCCAGCAGTTCCGCGGGATCTAATGAAAAACTGTTTTTT. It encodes CASSSAGSNEKLFF.

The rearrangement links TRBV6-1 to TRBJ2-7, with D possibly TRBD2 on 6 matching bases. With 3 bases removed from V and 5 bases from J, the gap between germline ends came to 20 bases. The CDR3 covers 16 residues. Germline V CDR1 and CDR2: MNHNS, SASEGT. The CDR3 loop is CASSELGQISGNEQYF. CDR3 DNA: TGTGCCAGCAGTGAGCTGGGTCAAATTAGCGGCAACGAGCAGTACTTC.

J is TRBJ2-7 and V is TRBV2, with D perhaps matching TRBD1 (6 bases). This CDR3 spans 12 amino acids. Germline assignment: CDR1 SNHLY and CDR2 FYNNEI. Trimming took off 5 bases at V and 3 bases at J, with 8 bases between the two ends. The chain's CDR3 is CASSKQGYEQYF. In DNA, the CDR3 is TGTGCCAGCAGTAAACAGGGCTACGAGCAGTACTTC.

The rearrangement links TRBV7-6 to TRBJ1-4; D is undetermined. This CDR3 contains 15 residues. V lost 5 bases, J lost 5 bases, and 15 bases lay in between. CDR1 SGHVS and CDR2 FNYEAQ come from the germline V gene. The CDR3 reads CASSPTGRENEKLFF. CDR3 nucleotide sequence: TGTGCCAGCAGCCCCACCGGACGGGAAAATGAAAAACTGTTTTTT.

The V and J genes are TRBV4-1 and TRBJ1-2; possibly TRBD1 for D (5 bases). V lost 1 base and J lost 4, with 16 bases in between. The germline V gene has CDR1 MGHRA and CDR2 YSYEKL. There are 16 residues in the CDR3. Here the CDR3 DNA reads TGCGCCAGCAGCCAAGTCCTTTATCGGGGGGTCTATGGCTACACCTTC. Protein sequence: CASSQVLYRGVYGYTF.

CDR3 coding DNA: TGTGCCAGCAGCCGCCAGGTTTTCGAATCCTACAATGAGCAGTTCTTC. Protein: CASSRQVFESYNEQFF. This chain uses TRBV7-9 with TRBJ2-1; no firm D call. V was trimmed by 5 bases and J by 1 base, leaving 15 bases between them. This CDR3 contains 16 residues. CDR1 and CDR2 from the germline V gene are SEHNR and FQNEAQ (reference sequence).

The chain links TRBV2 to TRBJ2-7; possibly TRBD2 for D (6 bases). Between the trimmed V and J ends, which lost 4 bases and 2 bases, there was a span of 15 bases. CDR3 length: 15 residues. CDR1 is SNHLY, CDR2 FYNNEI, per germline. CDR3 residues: CASSGAGTLTYEQYF. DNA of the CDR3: TGTGCCAGCAGTGGCGCGGGGACCCTTACCTACGAGCAGTACTTC. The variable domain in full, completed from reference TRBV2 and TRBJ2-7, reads EPEVTQTPSHQVTQMGQEVILRCVPISNHLYFYWYRQILGQKVEFLVSFYNNEISEKSEIFDDQFSVERPDGSNFTLKIRSTKLEDSAMYFCASSGAGTLTYEQYFGPGTRLTVT.

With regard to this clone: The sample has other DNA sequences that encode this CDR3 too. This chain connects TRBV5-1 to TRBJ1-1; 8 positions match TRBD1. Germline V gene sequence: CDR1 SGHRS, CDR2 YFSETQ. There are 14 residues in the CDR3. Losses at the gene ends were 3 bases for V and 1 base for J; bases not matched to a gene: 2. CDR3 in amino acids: CASSWGTGNTEAFF. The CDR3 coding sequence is TGCGCCAGCAGCTGGGGGACAGGGAACACTGAAGCTTTCTTT.

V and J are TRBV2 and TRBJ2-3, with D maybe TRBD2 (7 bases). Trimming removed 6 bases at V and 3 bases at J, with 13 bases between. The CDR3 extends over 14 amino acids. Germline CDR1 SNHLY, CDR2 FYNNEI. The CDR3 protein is CASRPGGVTDTQYF. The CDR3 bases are TGTGCCAGCAGGCCGGGGGGCGTGACAGATACGCAGTATTTT.

The CDR3: CASSQDRRGNEQYF. In DNA form, the CDR3 reads TGCGCCAGCAGCCAAGATCGCAGGGGGAACGAGCAGTACTTC. The chain has TRBV4-1 and TRBJ2-7, with TRBD1 identical over 7 bases. This CDR3 is 14 amino acids long. After removal of 0 bases from V and 5 bases from J, the junction contained 4 bases not matched to a gene. CDR1 is MGHRA and CDR2 is YSYEKL in the germline V gene.